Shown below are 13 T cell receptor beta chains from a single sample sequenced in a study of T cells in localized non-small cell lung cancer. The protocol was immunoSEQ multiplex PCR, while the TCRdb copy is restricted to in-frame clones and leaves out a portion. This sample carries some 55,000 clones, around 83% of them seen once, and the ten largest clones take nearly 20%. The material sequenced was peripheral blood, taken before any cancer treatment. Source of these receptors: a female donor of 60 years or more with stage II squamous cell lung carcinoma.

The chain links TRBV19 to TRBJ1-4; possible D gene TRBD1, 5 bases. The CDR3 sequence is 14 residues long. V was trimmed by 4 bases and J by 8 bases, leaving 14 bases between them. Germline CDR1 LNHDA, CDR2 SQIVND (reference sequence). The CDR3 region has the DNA TGTGCCAGTAGTAAAGGGACGGGATGGGAAAAACTGTTTTTT. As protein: CASSKGTGWEKLFF.

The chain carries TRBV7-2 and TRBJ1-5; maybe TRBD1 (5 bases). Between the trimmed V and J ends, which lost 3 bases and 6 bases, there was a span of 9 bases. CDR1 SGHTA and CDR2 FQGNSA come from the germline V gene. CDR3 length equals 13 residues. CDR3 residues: CASSFKRGQPQHF. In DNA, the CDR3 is TGTGCCAGCAGCTTCAAAAGGGGTCAGCCCCAGCATTTT. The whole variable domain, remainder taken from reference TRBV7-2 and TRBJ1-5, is GAGVSQSPSNKVTEKGKDVELRCDPISGHTALYWYRQSLGQGLEFLIYFQGNSAPDKSGLPSDRFSAERTGGSVSTLTIQRTQQEDSAVYLCASSFKRGQPQHFGDGTRLSIL.

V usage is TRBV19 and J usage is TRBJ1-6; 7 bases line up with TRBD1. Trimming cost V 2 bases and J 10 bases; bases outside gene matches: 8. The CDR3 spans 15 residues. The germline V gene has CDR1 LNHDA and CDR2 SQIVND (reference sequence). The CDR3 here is CASSISPGGRSPLHF. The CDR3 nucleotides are TGTGCCAGTAGTATAAGTCCAGGGGGAAGGTCACCCCTCCACTTT. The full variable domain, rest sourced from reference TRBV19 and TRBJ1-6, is DGGITQSPKYLFRKEGQNVTLSCEQNLNHDAMYWYRQDPGQGLRLIYYSQIVNDFQKGDIAEGYSVSREKKESFPLTVTSAQKNPTAFYLCASSISPGGRSPLHFGNGTRLTVT.

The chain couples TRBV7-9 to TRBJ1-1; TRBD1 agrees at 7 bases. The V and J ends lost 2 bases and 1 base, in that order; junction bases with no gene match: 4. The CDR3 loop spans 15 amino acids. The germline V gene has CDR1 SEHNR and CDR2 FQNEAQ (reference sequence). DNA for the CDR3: TGTGCCAGCAGCTTAACAGGGGCCGAGAACACTGAAGCTTTCTTT. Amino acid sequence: CASSLTGAENTEAFF.

The CDR3 spells CAWSSIVGNTIYF. The CDR3 region has the DNA TGTGCCTGGAGCTCCATAGTAGGAAACACCATATATTTT. The chain combines TRBV30 with TRBJ1-3, with D unresolved. V shed 3 bases and J shed 4 bases, with 10 bases lying between them. The CDR3 has 13 amino acids. Per the germline V gene, CDR1 is GTSNPN and CDR2 is SVGIG (reference sequence).

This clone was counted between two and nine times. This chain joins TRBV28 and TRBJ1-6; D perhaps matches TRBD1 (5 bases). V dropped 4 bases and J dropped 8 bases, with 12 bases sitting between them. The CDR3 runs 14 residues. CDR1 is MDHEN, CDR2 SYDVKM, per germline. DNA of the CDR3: TGTGCCAGCAGTTCCCAGGGTCTATATTCACCCCTCCACTTT. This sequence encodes CASSSQGLYSPLHF.

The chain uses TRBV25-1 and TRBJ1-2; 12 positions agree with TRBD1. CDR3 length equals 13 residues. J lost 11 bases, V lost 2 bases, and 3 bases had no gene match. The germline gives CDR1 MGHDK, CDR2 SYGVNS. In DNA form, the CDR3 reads TGTGCCAGCAGTGAAGGGGACAGGGGGCTATACACCTTC. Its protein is CASSEGDRGLYTF.

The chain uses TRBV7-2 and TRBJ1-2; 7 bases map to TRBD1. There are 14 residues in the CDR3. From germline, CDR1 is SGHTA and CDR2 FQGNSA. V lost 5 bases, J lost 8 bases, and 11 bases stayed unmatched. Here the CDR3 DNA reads TGTGCCAGCAGCCCAGCTCGGGGGACAGAAGGCTACACCTTC. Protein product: CASSPARGTEGYTF.

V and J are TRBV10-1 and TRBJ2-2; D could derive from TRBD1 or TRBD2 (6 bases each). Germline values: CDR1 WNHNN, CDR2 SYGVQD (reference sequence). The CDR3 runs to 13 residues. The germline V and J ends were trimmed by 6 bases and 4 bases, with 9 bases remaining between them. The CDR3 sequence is CASREGGTGELFF. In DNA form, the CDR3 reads TGCGCCAGCAGAGAGGGGGGCACCGGGGAGCTGTTTTTT.

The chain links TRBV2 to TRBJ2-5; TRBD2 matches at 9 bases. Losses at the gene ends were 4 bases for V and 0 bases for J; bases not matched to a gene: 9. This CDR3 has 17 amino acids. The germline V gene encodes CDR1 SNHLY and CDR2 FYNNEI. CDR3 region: CASSGLAGAEYQETQYF. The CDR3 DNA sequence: TGTGCCAGCAGTGGGTTAGCGGGGGCCGAGTACCAAGAGACCCAGTACTTC.

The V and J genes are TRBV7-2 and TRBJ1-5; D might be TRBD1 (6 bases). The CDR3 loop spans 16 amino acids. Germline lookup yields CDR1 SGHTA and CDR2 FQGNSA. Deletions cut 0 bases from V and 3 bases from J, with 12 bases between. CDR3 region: CASSLAGAGTNQPQHF. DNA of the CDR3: TGTGCCAGCAGCTTAGCGGGGGCGGGGACCAATCAGCCCCAGCATTTT. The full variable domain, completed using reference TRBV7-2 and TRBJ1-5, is GAGVSQSPSNKVTEKGKDVELRCDPISGHTALYWYRQSLGQGLEFLIYFQGNSAPDKSGLPSDRFSAERTGGSVSTLTIQRTQQEDSAVYLCASSLAGAGTNQPQHFGDGTRLSIL.

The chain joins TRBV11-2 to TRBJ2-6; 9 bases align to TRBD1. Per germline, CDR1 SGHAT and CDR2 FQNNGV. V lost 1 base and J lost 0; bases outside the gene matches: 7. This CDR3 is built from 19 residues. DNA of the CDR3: TGTGCCAGCAGCTTAGGAAGGGGACAGGGCTTCTCTGGGGCCAACGTCCTGACTTTC. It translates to CASSLGRGQGFSGANVLTF.

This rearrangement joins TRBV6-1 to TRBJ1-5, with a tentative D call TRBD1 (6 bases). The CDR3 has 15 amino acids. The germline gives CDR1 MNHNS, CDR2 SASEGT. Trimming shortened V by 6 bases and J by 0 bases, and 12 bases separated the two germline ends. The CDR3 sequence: CASSTGTLSNQPQHF. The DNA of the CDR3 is TGTGCCAGCAGCACCGGGACACTTAGCAATCAGCCCCAGCATTTT.